These T cell receptor beta chains were read from a single sample in a study of PD-1 blockade in classical Hodgkin lymphoma. Generated by immunoSEQ multiplex PCR, the TCRdb table keeps only in-frame clones and is missing some. The table shows approximately 99,000 clones, with about four fifths occurring only once. The sample in question was peripheral blood mononuclear cells (PBMCs), obtained before the second cycle of nivolumab. All receptors derive from a human donor with classical Hodgkin lymphoma. CDR3s include the opening cysteine and the closing phenylalanine or tryptophan. The D gene is left open where the match is weak. Where a row states a size, it is once, few, many or the class of an expanded clone; other rows omit it.

TRBV7-9	-	TRBJ2-7	-	CASSSNSSYEQYF	TGTGCCAGCAGCTCCAATAGCTCCTACGAGCAGTACTTC
TRBV2	-	TRBJ2-3	-	CASRERTDTQYF	TGTGCCAGCAGAGAGCGCACAGATACGCAGTATTTT
TRBV7-2	-	TRBJ1-2	many	CASRHREFDYGYTF	TGTGCCAGCAGGCACAGGGAGTTTGACTATGGCTACACCTTC
TRBV5-1	TRBD2	TRBJ2-5	few	CASSSLAGAVLETQYF	TGCGCCAGCAGCTCACTAGCGGGAGCGGTTTTGGAGACCCAGTACTTC
TRBV5-1	TRBD1	TRBJ1-1	-	CASSTETGGLVRGTEAFF	TGCGCCAGCAGCACCGAGACAGGGGGCTTGGTGAGGGGCACTGAAGCTTTCTTT
TRBV7-6	TRBD1	TRBJ2-7	once	CASSLAPTGSSYEQYF	TGTGCCAGCAGCTTAGCCCCGACAGGGTCTTCCTACGAGCAGTACTTC
TRBV5-4	TRBD1	TRBJ1-1	-	CASSLGTGGGWTEAFF	TGTGCCAGCAGCTTGGGGACAGGGGGTGGATGGACTGAAGCTTTCTTT
TRBV19	TRBD2	TRBJ2-2	-	CASSYAGELHGELFF	TGTGCCAGTAGTTATGCGGGGGAATTACACGGGGAGCTGTTTTTT
TRBV6-6	TRBD1	TRBJ1-1	-	CASSFRQGVNTEAFF	TGTGCCAGCAGTTTTCGACAGGGCGTGAACACTGAAGCTTTCTTT
TRBV7-2	TRBD2	TRBJ2-3	-	CASSLRGTRSTDTQYF	TGTGCCAGCAGTCTCCGCGGGACTAGGAGCACAGATACGCAGTATTTT
TRBV7-2	TRBD2	TRBJ2-7	-	CASSAGGVQRHEQYF	TGTGCCAGCAGCGCCGGGGGGGTGCAACGACACGAGCAGTACTTC
TRBV9	TRBD2	TRBJ2-1	-	CASSQGLGIYNEQFF	TGTGCCAGCAGCCAAGGACTAGGAATCTACAATGAGCAGTTCTTC
TRBV28	TRBD2	TRBJ2-7	-	CASRFGGANYEQYF	TGTGCCAGCAGATTCGGGGGGGCCAACTACGAGCAGTACTTC
TRBV7-8	TRBD1	TRBJ2-7	-	CASSRDRGGAQYF	TGTGCCAGCAGTCGGGACAGGGGCGGCGCGCAGTACTTC
TRBV6-5	-	TRBJ2-7	few	CASSYSIGSEQYF	TGTGCCAGCAGTTACTCGATTGGTTCCGAGCAGTACTTC
TRBV2	-	TRBJ1-2	-	CASRGLFYGYTF	TGTGCCAGCAGGGGGCTCTTCTATGGCTACACCTTC
TRBV11-2	TRBD1	TRBJ2-7	-	CASSLDRGLPYEQYF	TGTGCCAGCAGCCTCGACAGGGGGCTGCCCTACGAGCAGTACTTC
TRBV28	-	TRBJ2-7	-	CASSPGFNAYEQYF	TGTGCCAGCAGTCCCGGATTCAATGCCTACGAGCAGTACTTC
TRBV5-1	TRBD2	TRBJ2-1	-	CASSLLAGGVEQFF	TGCGCCAGCAGCTTGCTAGCGGGAGGGGTTGAGCAGTTCTTC
TRBV9	-	TRBJ2-5	-	CASSVLMVRETQYF	TGTGCCAGCAGCGTTTTGATGGTTCGGGAGACCCAGTACTTC
TRBV30	-	TRBJ2-3	-	CAWSSGGDTQYF	TGTGCCTGGAGTTCAGGAGGAGATACGCAGTATTTT
TRBV19	-	TRBJ2-2	-	CASSAQTTGELFF	TGTGCCAGTAGTGCACAGACTACCGGGGAGCTGTTTTTT
TRBV7-2	TRBD2	TRBJ2-1	-	CASNPGLAAYNEQFF	TGTGCCAGCAACCCAGGACTAGCGGCTTACAATGAGCAGTTCTTC
TRBV6-5	-	TRBJ1-1	few	CASSYSGANTEAFF	TGTGCCAGCAGTTACTCGGGGGCGAACACTGAAGCTTTCTTT
TRBV11-1	-	TRBJ2-7	-	CASSPPGHSPSGEQYF	TGTGCCAGCAGCCCCCCAGGGCACTCCCCATCGGGGGAGCAGTACTTC
TRBV19	TRBD2	TRBJ2-7	-	CASSISGLAGYEQYF	TGTGCCAGTAGTATTAGTGGACTAGCAGGTTACGAGCAGTACTTC
TRBV6-1	-	TRBJ2-7	-	CASSVLAEAYEQYF	TGTGCCAGCAGTGTTCTGGCGGAGGCCTACGAGCAGTACTTC
TRBV5-1	TRBD2	TRBJ2-2	-	CASSSGATGELFF	TGCGCCAGCTCTAGCGGGGCCACCGGGGAGCTGTTTTTT
TRBV10-3	-	TRBJ1-2	-	CAINPTGLDGYTF	TGTGCCATCAACCCGACAGGACTAGATGGCTACACCTTC
TRBV28	-	TRBJ2-1	few	CASSLGGAYYNEQFF	TGTGCCAGCAGTTTGGGGGGGGCCTACTACAATGAGCAGTTCTTC
TRBV11-2	-	TRBJ2-5	-	CASSFTAGLETQYF	TGTGCCAGCAGCTTCACGGCAGGGCTAGAGACCCAGTACTTC
TRBV2	-	TRBJ2-7	-	CASASYEQYF	TGTGCCAGCGCCTCCTACGAGCAGTACTTC